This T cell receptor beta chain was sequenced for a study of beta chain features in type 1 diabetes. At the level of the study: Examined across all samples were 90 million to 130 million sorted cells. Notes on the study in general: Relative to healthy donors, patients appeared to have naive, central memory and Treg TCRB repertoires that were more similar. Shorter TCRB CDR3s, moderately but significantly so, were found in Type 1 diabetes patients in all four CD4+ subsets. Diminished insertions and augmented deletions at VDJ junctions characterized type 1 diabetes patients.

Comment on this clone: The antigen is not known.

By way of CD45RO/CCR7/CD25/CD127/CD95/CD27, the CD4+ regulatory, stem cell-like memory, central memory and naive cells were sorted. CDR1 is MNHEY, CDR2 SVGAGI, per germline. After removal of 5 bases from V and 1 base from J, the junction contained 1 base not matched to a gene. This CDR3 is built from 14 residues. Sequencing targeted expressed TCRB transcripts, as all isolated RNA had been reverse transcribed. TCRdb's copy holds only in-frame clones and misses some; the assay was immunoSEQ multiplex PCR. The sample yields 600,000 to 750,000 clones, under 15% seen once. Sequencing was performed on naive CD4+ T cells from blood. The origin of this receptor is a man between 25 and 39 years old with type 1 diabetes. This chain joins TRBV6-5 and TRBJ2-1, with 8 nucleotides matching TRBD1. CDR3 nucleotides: TGTGCCAGCAGTAGGGACAGGTCCTACAATGAGCAGTTCTTC. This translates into CASSRDRSYNEQFF.